These T cell receptor beta chains were read from a single sample in a study of graft-versus-host responses after intestinal transplantation. Clones were read by immunoSEQ multiplex PCR, and TCRdb kept only the in-frame ones, dropping some. The repertoire holds 40,000 or so clones, with approximately 93% as singletons. Sequenced material: PBMCs, taken 700 to 850 days after intestinal transplantation. These receptors originate from a human patient who received an intestinal transplant, so some T cells may come from the graft donor. The CDR3 runs from the conserved cysteine through the conserved F or W. The order of the fields is CDR3 DNA, CDR3 protein, D gene, V gene, J gene, clone size. A D gene is named only where the DNA matches it firmly. Rows give clone size only sometimes, using once, few, many, or a class for an expanded clone.

CDR3 DNA: TGTGCCAGCAGTTACTCGAGGGGGAACTCCGAAGCTTTCTTT; CDR3 protein: CASSYSRGNSEAFF; D gene: NA; V gene: TRBV6-5; J gene: TRBJ1-1; clone size: NA
CDR3 DNA: TGTGCCAGCAGCTTAGTTCCCGTTTATGGCTACACCTTC; CDR3 protein: CASSLVPVYGYTF; D gene: NA; V gene: TRBV7-6; J gene: TRBJ1-2; clone size: once
CDR3 DNA: TGTGCCAGCACCGCGGCGCTCCCGGGAGCTTTCTTT; CDR3 protein: CASTAALPGAFF; D gene: NA; V gene: TRBV7-9; J gene: TRBJ1-1; clone size: NA
CDR3 DNA: TGTGCCAGCAGTTTATCGGGAGGAGGGCTCATAACGGTAGAGACCCAGTACTTC; CDR3 protein: CASSLSGGGLITVETQYF; D gene: NA; V gene: TRBV27; J gene: TRBJ2-5; clone size: NA
CDR3 DNA: TGTGCCAGCAGCCTCAGGCCGGGGGGAAGCACAGATACGCAGTATTTT; CDR3 protein: CASSLRPGGSTDTQYF; D gene: TRBD2; V gene: TRBV7-2; J gene: TRBJ2-3; clone size: NA
CDR3 DNA: TGTGCCAGCAGTTTAGGGGGTTGGCCACCCTCCTACGAGCAGTACTTC; CDR3 protein: CASSLGGWPPSYEQYF; D gene: NA; V gene: TRBV28; J gene: TRBJ2-7; clone size: NA
CDR3 DNA: TGTGCCAGCAGCTTAGCGGAGTCTACCAACTCCTACGAGCAGTACTTC; CDR3 protein: CASSLAESTNSYEQYF; D gene: NA; V gene: TRBV7-2; J gene: TRBJ2-7; clone size: NA
CDR3 DNA: TGTGCCAGCAGCTTAGCCCCAACAGCGGGATTGCAGTTCTTC; CDR3 protein: CASSLAPTAGLQFF; D gene: TRBD2; V gene: TRBV11-2; J gene: TRBJ2-1; clone size: NA
CDR3 DNA: TGTGCCAGCAGGGGACTAGCGGGAGGGCCCTACAATGAGCAGTTCTTC; CDR3 protein: CASRGLAGGPYNEQFF; D gene: TRBD2; V gene: TRBV2; J gene: TRBJ2-1; clone size: NA
CDR3 DNA: TGCGCCAGCAGCTTGACTGCGGAAGGGAACACCATATATTTT; CDR3 protein: CASSLTAEGNTIYF; D gene: NA; V gene: TRBV5-1; J gene: TRBJ1-3; clone size: NA
CDR3 DNA: TGCAGCGTTGAGATTTTTGACGAGCAGTACTTC; CDR3 protein: CSVEIFDEQYF; D gene: NA; V gene: TRBV29-1; J gene: TRBJ2-7; clone size: NA
CDR3 DNA: TGTGCCAGCAGCTTGGTCCAGGGTATGAACACTGAAGCTTTCTTT; CDR3 protein: CASSLVQGMNTEAFF; D gene: NA; V gene: TRBV5-4; J gene: TRBJ1-1; clone size: NA
CDR3 DNA: TGTGCCAGCAGTGAATCCGGTGGCAATCAGCCCCAGCATTTT; CDR3 protein: CASSESGGNQPQHF; D gene: NA; V gene: TRBV25-1; J gene: TRBJ1-5; clone size: NA
CDR3 DNA: TGTGCCAGTGGAGTGCTGGACGGCACTGAAGCTTTCTTT; CDR3 protein: CASGVLDGTEAFF; D gene: NA; V gene: TRBV6-6; J gene: TRBJ1-1; clone size: once
CDR3 DNA: TGTGCCAGCTCATCAACTCATACTGAAGCTTTCTTT; CDR3 protein: CASSSTHTEAFF; D gene: NA; V gene: TRBV18; J gene: TRBJ1-1; clone size: NA
CDR3 DNA: TGTGCCAGCTCACCAGGAAACAGGGAAGGAAACACCATATATTTT; CDR3 protein: CASSPGNREGNTIYF; D gene: NA; V gene: TRBV18; J gene: TRBJ1-3; clone size: NA
CDR3 DNA: TGTGCCAGCAGCTCCAGACGAGGGTTTGACACCATATATTTT; CDR3 protein: CASSSRRGFDTIYF; D gene: NA; V gene: TRBV13; J gene: TRBJ1-3; clone size: NA
CDR3 DNA: TGTGCTAGTGGTTACACCTCCGTGGGACAGGGGGATCAGCCCCAGCATTTT; CDR3 protein: CASGYTSVGQGDQPQHF; D gene: TRBD1; V gene: TRBV12-5; J gene: TRBJ1-5; clone size: NA
CDR3 DNA: TGTGCCAGCAGCGTAGGGGGCAGCTTATCCTCCTATGGCTACACCTTC; CDR3 protein: CASSVGGSLSSYGYTF; D gene: NA; V gene: TRBV9; J gene: TRBJ1-2; clone size: NA
CDR3 DNA: TGTGCCAGTAGCAAGGGACAGGGGAGCGGTACCCAGTACTTC; CDR3 protein: CASSKGQGSGTQYF; D gene: TRBD1; V gene: TRBV19; J gene: TRBJ2-5; clone size: NA
CDR3 DNA: TGTGCCAGCAGAGACAGGTCGCATAACTATGGCTACACCTTC; CDR3 protein: CASRDRSHNYGYTF; D gene: NA; V gene: TRBV2; J gene: TRBJ1-2; clone size: NA
CDR3 DNA: TGCAGCGTTGTAAAACAGGGAACTGAGACCCAGTACTTC; CDR3 protein: CSVVKQGTETQYF; D gene: NA; V gene: TRBV29-1; J gene: TRBJ2-5; clone size: NA
CDR3 DNA: TGTGCCAGCAGTTACTCGGGGGGGTCCAACTATGGCTACACCTTC; CDR3 protein: CASSYSGGSNYGYTF; D gene: NA; V gene: TRBV6-6; J gene: TRBJ1-2; clone size: NA
CDR3 DNA: TGTGCCACCTCGGGAGGGAACTATGGCTACACCTTC; CDR3 protein: CATSGGNYGYTF; D gene: NA; V gene: TRBV6-5; J gene: TRBJ1-2; clone size: NA
CDR3 DNA: TGTGCCAGTAGTAGGGGACCCCAAGAGACCCAGTACTTC; CDR3 protein: CASSRGPQETQYF; D gene: NA; V gene: TRBV19; J gene: TRBJ2-5; clone size: NA
CDR3 DNA: TGTGCCAGCAGTGAAAGGGGGCAAACAGATACGCAGTATTTT; CDR3 protein: CASSERGQTDTQYF; D gene: TRBD1; V gene: TRBV6-4; J gene: TRBJ2-3; clone size: NA
CDR3 DNA: TGTGCCAGCAGCCAAATTTTGAGGGGGCTCACTGAAGCTTTCTTT; CDR3 protein: CASSQILRGLTEAFF; D gene: TRBD1; V gene: TRBV4-2; J gene: TRBJ1-1; clone size: NA
CDR3 DNA: TGTGCCAGCTCACCTCCTACGGGGATCCAAGAGACCCAGTACTTC; CDR3 protein: CASSPPTGIQETQYF; D gene: NA; V gene: TRBV18; J gene: TRBJ2-5; clone size: NA
CDR3 DNA: TGTGCCAGCAGCTCAGGGGGAGGGGAGACCCAGTACTTC; CDR3 protein: CASSSGGGETQYF; D gene: NA; V gene: TRBV7-7; J gene: TRBJ2-5; clone size: NA
CDR3 DNA: TGTGCCAGCAGCGCCCAATATGGTAATTACGAGCAGTACTTC; CDR3 protein: CASSAQYGNYEQYF; D gene: NA; V gene: TRBV7-2; J gene: TRBJ2-7; clone size: NA
CDR3 DNA: TGTGCCAGCAGTTACACCGGACAGGTTGGGAATGGCTACACCTTC; CDR3 protein: CASSYTGQVGNGYTF; D gene: TRBD1; V gene: TRBV6-5; J gene: TRBJ1-2; clone size: NA
CDR3 DNA: TGTGCCAGCAGCTCCACGGGGGGTTCCCAAGAGACCCAGTACTTC; CDR3 protein: CASSSTGGSQETQYF; D gene: TRBD2; V gene: TRBV7-6; J gene: TRBJ2-5; clone size: once
CDR3 DNA: TGTGCCAGCAGCTTATTTGGGGGGGCCTTGTTCGAGCAGTACTTC; CDR3 protein: CASSLFGGALFEQYF; D gene: NA; V gene: TRBV7-3; J gene: TRBJ2-7; clone size: NA
CDR3 DNA: TGTGCCAGCAGCTCGCGGGGCTACACAGATACGCAGTATTTT; CDR3 protein: CASSSRGYTDTQYF; D gene: NA; V gene: TRBV7-9; J gene: TRBJ2-3; clone size: NA
CDR3 DNA: TGTGCCAGCACCGAAGACTACGAGCAGTACTTC; CDR3 protein: CASTEDYEQYF; D gene: NA; V gene: TRBV2; J gene: TRBJ2-7; clone size: NA
CDR3 DNA: TGCGCCAGCAGCCAGAGCCGACTAGAGGGGTATGAGCAGTTCTTC; CDR3 protein: CASSQSRLEGYEQFF; D gene: NA; V gene: TRBV4-1; J gene: TRBJ2-1; clone size: NA
CDR3 DNA: TGCAGCGTATTCCCAAGTCGGGTACAAGAGACCCAGTACTTC; CDR3 protein: CSVFPSRVQETQYF; D gene: NA; V gene: TRBV29-1; J gene: TRBJ2-5; clone size: NA
CDR3 DNA: TGTGCCTGGGGCGTTGGGGGCAATTCACCCCTCCACTTT; CDR3 protein: CAWGVGGNSPLHF; D gene: NA; V gene: TRBV30; J gene: TRBJ1-6; clone size: NA
CDR3 DNA: TGTGCCAGCAGTTATGTAGGACAAAACATTCAGTACTTC; CDR3 protein: CASSYVGQNIQYF; D gene: NA; V gene: TRBV27; J gene: TRBJ2-4; clone size: NA